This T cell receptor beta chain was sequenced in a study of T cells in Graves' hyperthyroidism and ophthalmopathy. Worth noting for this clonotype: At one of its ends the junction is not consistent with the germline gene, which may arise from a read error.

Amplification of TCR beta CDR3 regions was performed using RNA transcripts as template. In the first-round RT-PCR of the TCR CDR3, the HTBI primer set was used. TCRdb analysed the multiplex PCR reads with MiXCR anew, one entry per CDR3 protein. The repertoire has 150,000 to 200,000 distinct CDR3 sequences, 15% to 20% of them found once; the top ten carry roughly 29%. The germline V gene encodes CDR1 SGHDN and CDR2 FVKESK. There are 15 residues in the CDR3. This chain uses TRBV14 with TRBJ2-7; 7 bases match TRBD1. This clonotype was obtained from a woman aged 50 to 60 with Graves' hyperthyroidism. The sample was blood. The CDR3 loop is CVSSPGTAIYREQYF. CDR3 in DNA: TGTGTCAGCAGCCCTGGGACAGCGATTTATCGGGAGCAGTACTTC.